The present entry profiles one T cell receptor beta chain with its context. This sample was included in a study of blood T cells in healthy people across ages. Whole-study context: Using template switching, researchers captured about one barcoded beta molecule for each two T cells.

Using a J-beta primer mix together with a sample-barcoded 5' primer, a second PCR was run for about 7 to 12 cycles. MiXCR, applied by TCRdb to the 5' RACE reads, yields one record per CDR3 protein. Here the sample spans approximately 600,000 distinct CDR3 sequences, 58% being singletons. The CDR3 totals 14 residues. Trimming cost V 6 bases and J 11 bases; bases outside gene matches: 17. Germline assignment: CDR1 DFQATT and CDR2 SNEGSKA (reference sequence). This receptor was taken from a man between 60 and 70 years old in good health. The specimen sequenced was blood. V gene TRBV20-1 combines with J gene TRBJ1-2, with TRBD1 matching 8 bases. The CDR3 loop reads CSARRQGATGGYTF. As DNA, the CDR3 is TGCAGTGCCAGGCGGCAGGGGGCCACGGGGGGTTACACCTTC.